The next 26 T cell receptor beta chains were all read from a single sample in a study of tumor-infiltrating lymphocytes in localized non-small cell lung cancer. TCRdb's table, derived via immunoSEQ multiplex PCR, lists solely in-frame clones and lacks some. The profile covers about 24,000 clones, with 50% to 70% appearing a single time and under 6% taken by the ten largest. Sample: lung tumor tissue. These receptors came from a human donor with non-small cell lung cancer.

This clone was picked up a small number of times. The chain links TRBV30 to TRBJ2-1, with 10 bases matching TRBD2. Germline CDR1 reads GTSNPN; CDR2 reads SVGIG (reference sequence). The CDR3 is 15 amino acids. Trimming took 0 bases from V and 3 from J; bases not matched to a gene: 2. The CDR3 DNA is TGTGCCTGGAGTGTCCGGACTAGCGGCTACAATGAGCAGTTCTTC. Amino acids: CAWSVRTSGYNEQFF.

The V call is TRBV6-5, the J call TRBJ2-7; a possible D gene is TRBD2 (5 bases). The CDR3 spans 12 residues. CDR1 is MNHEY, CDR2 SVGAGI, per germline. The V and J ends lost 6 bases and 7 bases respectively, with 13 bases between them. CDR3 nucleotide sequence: TGTGCCAGCAGGGGATCCCCGGGGGAGCAGTACTTC. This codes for CASRGSPGEQYF.

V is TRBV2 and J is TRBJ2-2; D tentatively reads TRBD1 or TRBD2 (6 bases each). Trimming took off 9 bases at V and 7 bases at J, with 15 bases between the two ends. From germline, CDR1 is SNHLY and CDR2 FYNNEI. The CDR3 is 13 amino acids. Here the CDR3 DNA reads TGTGCCAGTAGTAGGGGGGCCGGCGGGGAGCTGTTTTTT. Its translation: CASSRGAGGELFF.

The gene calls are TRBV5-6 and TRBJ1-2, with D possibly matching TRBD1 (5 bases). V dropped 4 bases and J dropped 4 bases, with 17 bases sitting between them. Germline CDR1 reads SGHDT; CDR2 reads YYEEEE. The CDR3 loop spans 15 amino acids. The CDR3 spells CASSLLARVSYGYTF. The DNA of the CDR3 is TGTGCCAGCAGCCTTCTCGCCAGGGTGAGCTATGGCTACACCTTC.

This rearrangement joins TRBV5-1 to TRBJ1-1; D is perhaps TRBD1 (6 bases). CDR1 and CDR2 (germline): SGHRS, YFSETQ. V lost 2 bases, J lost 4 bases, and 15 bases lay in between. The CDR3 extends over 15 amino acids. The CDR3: CASSFSGAKLTEAFF. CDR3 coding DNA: TGCGCCAGCAGCTTCTCAGGGGCCAAACTCACTGAAGCTTTCTTT.

CDR3 bases: TGCGCCAGCAGCCAAGTAGCGGGACCCTACGAGCAGTACTTC. Protein sequence: CASSQVAGPYEQYF. The chain is built from TRBV4-1 and TRBJ2-7, with TRBD2 matching 8 bases. Germline V lookup: CDR1 MGHRA, CDR2 YSYEKL. The CDR3 has 14 amino acids. J gave up 2 bases and V 1 base, and 1 base lay outside the gene matches.

The CDR3 is CASSLVLAGAYEQYF. CDR3 nucleotides: TGTGCCAGCAGCTTAGTGCTAGCGGGAGCCTACGAGCAGTACTTC. The rearrangement uses TRBV7-9 and TRBJ2-7; TRBD2 matches 10 bases. Germline CDR1 and CDR2: SEHNR and FQNEAQ (reference sequence). Trimming cost V 1 base and J 2 bases; bases outside gene matches: 2. The CDR3 has 15 amino acids.

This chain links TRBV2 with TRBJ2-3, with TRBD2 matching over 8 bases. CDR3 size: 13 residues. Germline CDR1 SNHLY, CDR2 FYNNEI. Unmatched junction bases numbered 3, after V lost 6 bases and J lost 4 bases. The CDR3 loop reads CASRPGLADTQYF. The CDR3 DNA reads TGTGCCAGCAGGCCGGGACTAGCAGATACGCAGTATTTT.

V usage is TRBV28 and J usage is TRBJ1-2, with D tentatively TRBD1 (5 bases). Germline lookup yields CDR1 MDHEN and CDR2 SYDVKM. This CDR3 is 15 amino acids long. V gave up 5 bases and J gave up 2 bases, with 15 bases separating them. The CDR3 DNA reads TGTGCCAGCAGTCTAAAGGCTAGGGGAAACTATGGCTACACCTTC. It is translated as CASSLKARGNYGYTF.

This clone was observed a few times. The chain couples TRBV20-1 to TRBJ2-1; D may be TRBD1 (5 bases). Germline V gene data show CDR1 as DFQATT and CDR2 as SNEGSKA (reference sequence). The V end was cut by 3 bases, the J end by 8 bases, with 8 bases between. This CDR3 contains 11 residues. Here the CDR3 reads CSASRVYEQFF. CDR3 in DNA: TGCAGTGCTAGCAGGGTGTATGAGCAGTTCTTC.

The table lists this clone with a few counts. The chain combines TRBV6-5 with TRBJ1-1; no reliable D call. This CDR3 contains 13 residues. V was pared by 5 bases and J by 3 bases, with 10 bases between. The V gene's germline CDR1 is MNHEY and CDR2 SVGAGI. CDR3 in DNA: TGTGCCAGCAGTACCCGGCCCCACACTGAAGCTTTCTTT. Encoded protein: CASSTRPHTEAFF.

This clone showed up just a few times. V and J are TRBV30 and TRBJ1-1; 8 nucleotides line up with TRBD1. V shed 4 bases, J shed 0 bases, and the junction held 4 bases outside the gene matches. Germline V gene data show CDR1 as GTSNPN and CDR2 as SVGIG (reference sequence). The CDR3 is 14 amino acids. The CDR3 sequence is CAWMRTGLNTEAFF. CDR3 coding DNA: TGTGCCTGGATGAGGACAGGGCTGAACACTGAAGCTTTCTTT. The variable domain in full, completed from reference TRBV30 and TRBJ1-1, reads SQTIHQWPATLVQPVGSPLSLECTVEGTSNPNLYWYRQAAGRGLQLLFYSVGIGQISSEVPQNLSASRPQDRQFILSSKKLLLSDSGFYLCAWMRTGLNTEAFFGQGTRLTVV.

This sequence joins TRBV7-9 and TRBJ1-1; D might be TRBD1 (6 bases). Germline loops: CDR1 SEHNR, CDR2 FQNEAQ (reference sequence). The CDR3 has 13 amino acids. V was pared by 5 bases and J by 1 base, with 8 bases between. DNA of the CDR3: TGTGCCAGCAGCCCGACAGGGAACACTGAAGCTTTCTTT. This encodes CASSPTGNTEAFF.

Here the CDR3 DNA reads TGTGCCAGCGGGGGGGGATCGAACACTGAAGCTTTCTTT. Protein sequence: CASGGGSNTEAFF. This chain joins TRBV7-9 and TRBJ1-1, with a possible D match to TRBD1 (5 bases). V was cut by 8 bases and J by 1 base, with 11 bases left in between. The germline CDR1 and CDR2 sequences are SEHNR and FQNEAQ (reference sequence). The CDR3 spans 13 residues. The full variable domain, in which reference TRBV7-9 and TRBJ1-1 provide the parts outside the CDR3, is DTGVSQNPRHKITKRGQNVTFRCDPISEHNRLYWYRQTLGQGPEFLTYFQNEAQLEKSRLLSDRFSAERPKGSFSTLEIQRTEQGDSAMYLCASGGGSNTEAFFGQGTRLTVV.

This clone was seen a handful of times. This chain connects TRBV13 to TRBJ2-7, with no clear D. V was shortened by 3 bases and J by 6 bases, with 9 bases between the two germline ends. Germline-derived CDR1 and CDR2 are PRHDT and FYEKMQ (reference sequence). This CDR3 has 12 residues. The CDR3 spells CASSLTPREQYF. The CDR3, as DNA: TGTGCCAGCAGCTTGACTCCGCGCGAGCAGTACTTC. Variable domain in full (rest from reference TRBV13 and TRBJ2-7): AAGVIQSPRHLIKEKRETATLKCYPIPRHDTVYWYQQGPGQDPQFLISFYEKMQSDKGSIPDRFSAQQFSDYHSELNMSSLELGDSALYFCASSLTPREQYFGPGTRLTVT.

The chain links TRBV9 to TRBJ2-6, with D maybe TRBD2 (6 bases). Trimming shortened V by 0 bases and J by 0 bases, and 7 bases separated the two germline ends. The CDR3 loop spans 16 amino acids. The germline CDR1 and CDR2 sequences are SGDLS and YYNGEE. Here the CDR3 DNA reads TGTGCCAGCAGCGTAGAGGGACTCTCTGGGGCCAACGTCCTGACTTTC. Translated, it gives CASSVEGLSGANVLTF.

The CDR3 protein is CASSDGLRRHYGYTF. CDR3 coding DNA: TGTGCCAGCAGTGACGGCCTCCGGAGACACTATGGCTACACCTTC. The genes are TRBV6-1 and TRBJ1-2; D is uncertain. Germline V gene data show CDR1 as MNHNS and CDR2 as SASEGT. Between the trimmed V and J ends, which lost 3 bases and 3 bases, there was a span of 14 bases. The CDR3 is 15 amino acids.

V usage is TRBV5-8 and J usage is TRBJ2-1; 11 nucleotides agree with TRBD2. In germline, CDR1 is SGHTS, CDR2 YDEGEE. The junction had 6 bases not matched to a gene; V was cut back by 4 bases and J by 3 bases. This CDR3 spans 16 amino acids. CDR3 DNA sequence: TGTGCCAGCAGCCTGGGAGGACTAGCGGGCTACAATGAGCAGTTCTTC. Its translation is CASSLGGLAGYNEQFF.

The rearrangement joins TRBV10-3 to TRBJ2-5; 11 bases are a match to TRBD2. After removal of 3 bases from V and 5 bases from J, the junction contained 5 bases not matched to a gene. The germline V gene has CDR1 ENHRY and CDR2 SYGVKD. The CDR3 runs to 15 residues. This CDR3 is CAISDTTSGTETQYF. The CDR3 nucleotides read TGTGCCATCAGTGATACGACTAGCGGGACGGAGACCCAGTACTTC.

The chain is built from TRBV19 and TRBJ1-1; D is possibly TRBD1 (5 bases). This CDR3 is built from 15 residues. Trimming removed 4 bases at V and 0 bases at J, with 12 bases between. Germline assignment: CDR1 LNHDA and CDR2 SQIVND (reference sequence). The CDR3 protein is CASSRPTAMNTEAFF. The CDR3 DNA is TGTGCCAGTAGTAGGCCGACAGCAATGAACACTGAAGCTTTCTTT.

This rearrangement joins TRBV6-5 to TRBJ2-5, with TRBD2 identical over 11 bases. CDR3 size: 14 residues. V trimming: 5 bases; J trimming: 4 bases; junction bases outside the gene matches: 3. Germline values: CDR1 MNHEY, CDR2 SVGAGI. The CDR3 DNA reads TGTGCCAGCAGTCCCGGGACTAGCGGAGAGACCCAGTACTTC. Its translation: CASSPGTSGETQYF.

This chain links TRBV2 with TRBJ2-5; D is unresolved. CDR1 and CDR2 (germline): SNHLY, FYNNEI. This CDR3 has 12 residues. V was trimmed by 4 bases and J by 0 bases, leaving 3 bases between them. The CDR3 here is CASSVDQETQYF. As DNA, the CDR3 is TGTGCCAGCAGTGTCGACCAAGAGACCCAGTACTTC.

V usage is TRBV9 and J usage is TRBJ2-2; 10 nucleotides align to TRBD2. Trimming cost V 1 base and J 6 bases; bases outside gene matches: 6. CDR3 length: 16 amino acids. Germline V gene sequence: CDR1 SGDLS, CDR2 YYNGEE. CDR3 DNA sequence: TGTGCCAGCAGCGTAAGGCAGCGGGAGGGCTCCGGGGAGCTGTTTTTT. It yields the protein CASSVRQREGSGELFF.

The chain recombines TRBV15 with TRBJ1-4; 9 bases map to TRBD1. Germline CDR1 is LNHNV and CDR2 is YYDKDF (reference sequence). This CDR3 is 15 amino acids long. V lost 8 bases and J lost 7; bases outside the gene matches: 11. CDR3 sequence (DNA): TGTGCCACCTCCCCTGGAGGGACAGGGTTTGAAAAACTGTTTTTT. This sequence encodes CATSPGGTGFEKLFF.

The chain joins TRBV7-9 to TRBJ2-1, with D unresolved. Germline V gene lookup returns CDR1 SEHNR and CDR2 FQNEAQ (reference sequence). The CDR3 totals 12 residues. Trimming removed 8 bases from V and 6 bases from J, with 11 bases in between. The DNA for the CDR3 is TGTGCCAGCGGTGGCTGGGGCAATGAGCAGTTCTTC. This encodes CASGGWGNEQFF.

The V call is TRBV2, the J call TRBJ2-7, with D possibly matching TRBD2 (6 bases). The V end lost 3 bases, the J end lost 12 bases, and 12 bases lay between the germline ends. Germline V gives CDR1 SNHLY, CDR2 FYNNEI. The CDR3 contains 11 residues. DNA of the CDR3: TGTGCCAGCAGTGAGACTAGAGGGGCGTACTTC. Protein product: CASSETRGAYF.